This is a list of T cell receptor beta chains from one sample in a study of early T cells in non-severe SARS-CoV-2 infection. TCRdb ran MiXCR on the 5' RACE reads and lists one entry per CDR3 protein. Among roughly 69,000 distinct CDR3 sequences listed, 10% were seen once. This sample comprised whole blood, obtained at baseline. The receptors were gathered from an adult who was a healthcare worker with PCR-confirmed SARS-CoV-2 infection or an uninfected control (not recorded which). Both conserved end residues are part of each CDR3. The order of the fields is J gene, D gene, V gene, CDR3 protein. The D gene is left open where the match is weak.

TRBJ2-7 TRBD1 TRBV27 CASRERGGPYEQYF
TRBJ2-3 TRBD2 TRBV9 CASSRTAGGTTDTQYF
TRBJ1-1 - TRBV6-5 CASSSTPSRAFF
TRBJ2-1 - TRBV7-2 CASSLVRNTLLYNEQFF
TRBJ2-3 - TRBV6-6 CASSYGRDTDTQYF
TRBJ2-1 TRBD1 TRBV7-8 CASSLEAGGTYNEQFF
TRBJ2-2 - TRBV9 CASSVVYGELFF
TRBJ2-1 TRBD2 TRBV6-5 CASSYSTSGRARAYNEQFF
TRBJ2-3 TRBD1 TRBV4-3 CASSQRGQGGGTDTQYF
TRBJ1-2 - TRBV4-3 CASSPRFGSGYGYTF
TRBJ1-1 - TRBV12-3/TRBV12-4 CASSWGRTEAFF
TRBJ2-1 - TRBV18 CASSPQGIGSYNEQFF
TRBJ2-1 TRBD2 TRBV5-6 CASSFYPGGLGDEQFF
TRBJ1-5 - TRBV7-2 CASSSPQNQPQHF
TRBJ1-1 - TRBV28 CASSSEAFF
TRBJ2-7 - TRBV5-1 CASSYSGTPYVQYF
TRBJ2-1 TRBD2 TRBV6-2/TRBV6-3 CASTLGGASYNEQFF
TRBJ2-7 - TRBV9 CASSKTGQSYEQYF
TRBJ2-7 - TRBV10-3 CAISVDPGEQYF
TRBJ2-5 TRBD2 TRBV12-3/TRBV12-4 CASSFGREGQGETQYF
TRBJ2-7 - TRBV18 CASSPPRDSGGEQYF
TRBJ2-7 TRBD1 TRBV5-1 CASSKPGQGAREQYF
TRBJ2-2 TRBD1 TRBV6-5 CASKTQTGAAGELFF
TRBJ2-1 TRBD2 TRBV12-3/TRBV12-4 CASRQTSGTYNEQFF
TRBJ2-1 - TRBV4-2 CASSQVGGGGNEQFF
TRBJ2-3 - TRBV3-1 CASSGGPGPQYF
TRBJ1-1 - TRBV5-1 CASSSSVGAGNTEAFF